This T cell receptor beta chain came from a study of identical twins. The cDNA had a unique molecular identifier and a template-switch universal primer site. Each CDR3 protein gets one entry after TCRdb re-called the 5' RACE reads with MiXCR. The sample lists approximately 600,000 distinct CDR3 sequences, 9.5% to 10% occurring once. Germline V CDR1 and CDR2: LGHDT, YNNKEL (reference sequence). Trimming removed 1 base at V and 3 bases at J, with 10 bases between. The CDR3 totals 16 residues. These data also formed part of another study, on yellow fever vaccine responses in identical twins.

The sequence was obtained from a woman under 30 in good health. The rearrangement joins TRBV3-1 to TRBJ1-6; D is uncertain. The sequencing sample was made of PBMCs. In DNA form, the CDR3 reads TGTGCCAGCAGCCAAGGTTCCGGCCTCTATAATTCACCCCTCCACTTT. Translating gives CASSQGSGLYNSPLHF.